This TCR beta chain was sequenced in a study of T cells in Graves' hyperthyroidism and ophthalmopathy. The study, taken as a whole, reports: A model built on 13 V-J features separated ophthalmopathy from stable hyperthyroidism.

The table lists this clonotype with many counts. Its cognate antigen is unknown. Researchers amplified the TCR beta CDR3 regions from RNA transcripts. TCR CDR3 underwent first-round RT-PCR with the HTBI primer set. TCRdb itself ran the multiplex PCR reads through MiXCR, one entry per CDR3 protein. The repertoire holds roughly 660,000 distinct CDR3 sequences, roughly 17% seen once, with roughly a sixth in the top ten. Graves' hyperthyroidism qualified as stable when ophthalmopathy did not progress within 18 months. V lost 5 bases, J lost 2 bases, and 7 bases lay in between. CDR3 length equals 12 residues.

The TCR was taken from a man over 45 with Graves' hyperthyroidism. What was sequenced was blood. The gene calls are TRBV12-3 or TRBV12-4 and TRBJ2-7; the D gene is possibly TRBD1 (5 bases). In DNA, the CDR3 is TGTGCCAGCAGTATGACAGCCTACGAGCAGTACTTC. Protein sequence: CASSMTAYEQYF.